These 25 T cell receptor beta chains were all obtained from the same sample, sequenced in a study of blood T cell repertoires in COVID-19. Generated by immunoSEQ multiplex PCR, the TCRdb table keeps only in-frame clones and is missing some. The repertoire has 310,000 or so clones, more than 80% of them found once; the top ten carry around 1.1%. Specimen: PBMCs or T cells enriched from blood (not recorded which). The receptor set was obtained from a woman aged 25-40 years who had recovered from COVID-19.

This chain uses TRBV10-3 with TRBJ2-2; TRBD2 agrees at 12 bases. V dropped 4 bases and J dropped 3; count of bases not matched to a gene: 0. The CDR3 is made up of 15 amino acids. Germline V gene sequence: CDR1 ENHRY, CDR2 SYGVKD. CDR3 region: CAISGLAGDTGELFF. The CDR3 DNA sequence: TGTGCCATCAGTGGACTAGCGGGAGACACCGGGGAGCTGTTTTTT.

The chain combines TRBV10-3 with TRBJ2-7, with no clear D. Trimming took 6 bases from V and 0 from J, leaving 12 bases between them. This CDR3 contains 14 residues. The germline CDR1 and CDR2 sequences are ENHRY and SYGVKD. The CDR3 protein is CAIRDRQLSYEQYF. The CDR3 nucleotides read TGTGCCATCAGGGATAGACAACTCTCCTACGAGCAGTACTTC.

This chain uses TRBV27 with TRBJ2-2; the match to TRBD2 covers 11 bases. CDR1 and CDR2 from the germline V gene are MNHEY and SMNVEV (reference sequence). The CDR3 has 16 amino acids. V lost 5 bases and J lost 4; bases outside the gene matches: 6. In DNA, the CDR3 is TGTGCCAGCAGTCCGACTAGCGGGATTGTCACCGGGGAGCTGTTTTTT. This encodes CASSPTSGIVTGELFF.

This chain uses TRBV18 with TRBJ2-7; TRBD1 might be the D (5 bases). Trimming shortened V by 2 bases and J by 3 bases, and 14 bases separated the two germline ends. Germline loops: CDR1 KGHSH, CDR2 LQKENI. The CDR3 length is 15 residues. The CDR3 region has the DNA TGTGCCAGCTCACCATGGTCAGGGAATCTCTACGAGCAGTACTTC. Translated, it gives CASSPWSGNLYEQYF.

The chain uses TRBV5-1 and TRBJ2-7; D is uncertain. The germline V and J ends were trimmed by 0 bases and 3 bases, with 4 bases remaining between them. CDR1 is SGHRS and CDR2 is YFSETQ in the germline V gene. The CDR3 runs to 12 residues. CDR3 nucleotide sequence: TGCGCCAGCAGCTTGGACGGCTACGAGCAGTACTTC. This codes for CASSLDGYEQYF.

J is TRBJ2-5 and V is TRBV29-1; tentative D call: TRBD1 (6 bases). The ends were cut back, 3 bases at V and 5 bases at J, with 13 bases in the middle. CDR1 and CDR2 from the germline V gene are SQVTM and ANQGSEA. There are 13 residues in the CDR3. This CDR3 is CSVDPNRVETQYF. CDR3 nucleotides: TGCAGCGTTGACCCCAACAGGGTCGAGACCCAGTACTTC.

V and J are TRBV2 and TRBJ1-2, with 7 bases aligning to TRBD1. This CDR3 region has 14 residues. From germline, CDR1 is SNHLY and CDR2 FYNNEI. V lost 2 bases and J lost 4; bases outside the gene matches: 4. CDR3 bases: TGTGCCAGCAGTGAACAGGGGGATCGCTATGGCTACACCTTC. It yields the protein CASSEQGDRYGYTF.

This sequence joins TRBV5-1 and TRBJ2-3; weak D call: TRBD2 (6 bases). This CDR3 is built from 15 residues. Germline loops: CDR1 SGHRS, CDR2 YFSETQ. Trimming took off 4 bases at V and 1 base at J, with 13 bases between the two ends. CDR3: CASSPAGIGTDTQYF. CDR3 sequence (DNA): TGCGCCAGCAGCCCTGCGGGAATTGGCACAGATACGCAGTATTTT.

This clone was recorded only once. The CDR3 DNA follows: TGTGCCAGCAGCCCATCTGGACAGTTGAAGACCCAGTACTTC. This sequence encodes CASSPSGQLKTQYF. V gene TRBV9 combines with J gene TRBJ2-5; a possible D gene is TRBD1 (6 bases). The V and J ends lost 4 bases and 6 bases respectively, with 16 bases between them. CDR1 is SGDLS, CDR2 YYNGEE, per germline. The CDR3 runs to 14 residues.

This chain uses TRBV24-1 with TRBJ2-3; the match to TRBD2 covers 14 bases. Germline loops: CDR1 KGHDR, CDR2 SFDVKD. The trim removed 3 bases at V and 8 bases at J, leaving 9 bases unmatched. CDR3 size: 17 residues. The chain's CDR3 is CATSDLGLAGGSGTQYF. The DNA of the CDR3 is TGTGCCACCAGTGATCTCGGACTAGCGGGAGGTTCGGGTACGCAGTATTTT.

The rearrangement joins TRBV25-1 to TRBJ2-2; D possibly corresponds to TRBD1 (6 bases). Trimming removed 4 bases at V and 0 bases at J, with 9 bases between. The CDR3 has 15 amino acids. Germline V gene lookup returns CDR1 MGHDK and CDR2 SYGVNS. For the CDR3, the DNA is TGTGCCAGCAGTGCCAGGACAGCGAACACCGGGGAGCTGTTTTTT. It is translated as CASSARTANTGELFF. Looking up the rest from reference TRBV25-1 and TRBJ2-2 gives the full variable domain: EADIYQTPRYLVIGTGKKITLECSQTMGHDKMYWYQQDPGMELHLIHYSYGVNSTEKGDLSSESTVSRIRTEHFPLTLESARPSHTSQYLCASSARTANTGELFFGEGSRLTVL.

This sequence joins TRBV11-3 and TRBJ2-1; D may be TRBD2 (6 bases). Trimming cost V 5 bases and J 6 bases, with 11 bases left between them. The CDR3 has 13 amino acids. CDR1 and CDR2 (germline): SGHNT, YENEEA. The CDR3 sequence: CASSLRGGNEQFF. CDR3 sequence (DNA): TGTGCCAGCAGCCTCCGGGGAGGCAATGAGCAGTTCTTC.

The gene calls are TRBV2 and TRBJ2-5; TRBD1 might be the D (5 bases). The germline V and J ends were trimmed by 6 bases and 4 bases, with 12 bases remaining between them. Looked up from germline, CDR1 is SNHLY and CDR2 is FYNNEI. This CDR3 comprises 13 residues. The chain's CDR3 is CASRPRVGETQYF. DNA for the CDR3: TGTGCCAGCAGACCCAGGGTGGGAGAGACCCAGTACTTC.

The CDR3 sequence: CASSAPGLAGGPINEQFF. The CDR3 nucleotides are TGTGCCAGCAGTGCCCCGGGACTAGCGGGAGGGCCGATCAATGAGCAGTTCTTC. This rearrangement joins TRBV28 to TRBJ2-1, with 16 bases fitting TRBD2. V shed 5 bases, J shed 6 bases, and the junction held 10 bases outside the gene matches. The germline gives CDR1 MDHEN, CDR2 SYDVKM. This CDR3 has 18 residues.

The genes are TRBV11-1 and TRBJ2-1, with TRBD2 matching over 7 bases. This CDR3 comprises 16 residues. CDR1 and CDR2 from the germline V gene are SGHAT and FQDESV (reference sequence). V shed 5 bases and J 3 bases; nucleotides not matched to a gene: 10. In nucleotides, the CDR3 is TGTGCCAGCAGCCCCGGCCGGCGGGAGCTCTACAATGAGCAGTTCTTC. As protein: CASSPGRRELYNEQFF.

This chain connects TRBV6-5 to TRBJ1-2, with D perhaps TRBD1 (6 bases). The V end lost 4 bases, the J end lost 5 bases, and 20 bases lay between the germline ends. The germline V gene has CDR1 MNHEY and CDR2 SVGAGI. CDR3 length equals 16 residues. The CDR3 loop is CASSSRTVPGPYGYTF. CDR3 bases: TGTGCCAGCAGTTCCCGGACAGTTCCAGGGCCGTATGGCTACACCTTC.

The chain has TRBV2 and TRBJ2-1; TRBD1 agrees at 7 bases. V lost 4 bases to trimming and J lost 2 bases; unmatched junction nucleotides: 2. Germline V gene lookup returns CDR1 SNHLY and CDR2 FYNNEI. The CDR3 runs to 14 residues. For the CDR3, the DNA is TGTGCCAGCAGTGTGGGACAGCCCTACAATGAGCAGTTCTTC. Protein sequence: CASSVGQPYNEQFF.

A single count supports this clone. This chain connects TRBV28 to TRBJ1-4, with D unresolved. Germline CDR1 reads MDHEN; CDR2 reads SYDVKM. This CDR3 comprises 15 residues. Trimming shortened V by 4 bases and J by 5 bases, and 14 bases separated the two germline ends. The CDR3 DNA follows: TGTGCCAGCAGTTACAACAGTGGTACGAATGAAAAACTGTTTTTT. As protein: CASSYNSGTNEKLFF.

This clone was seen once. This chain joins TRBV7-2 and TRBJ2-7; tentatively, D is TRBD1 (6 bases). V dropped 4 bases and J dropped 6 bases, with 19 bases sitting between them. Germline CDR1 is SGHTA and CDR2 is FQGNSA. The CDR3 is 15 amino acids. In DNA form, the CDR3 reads TGTGCCAGCAGCTCCCAAGACAGGAACAGAGGCGAGCAGTACTTC. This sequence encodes CASSSQDRNRGEQYF.

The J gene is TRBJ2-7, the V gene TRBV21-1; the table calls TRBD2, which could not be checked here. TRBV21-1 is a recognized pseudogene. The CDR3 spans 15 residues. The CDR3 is CASRTGGPITYEQYF. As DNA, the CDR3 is TGTGCCAGCCGAACCGGGGGACCGATCACCTACGAGCAGTACTTC.

The CDR3 sequence is CASSPSGIAGAITDTQYF. CDR3 nucleotides: TGTGCCAGCAGTCCCTCCGGCATAGCGGGAGCCATTACAGATACGCAGTATTTT. The rearrangement uses TRBV7-3 and TRBJ2-3; the match to TRBD2 covers 9 bases. After removal of 6 bases from V and 3 bases from J, the junction contained 16 bases not matched to a gene. The CDR3 covers 18 residues. The germline gives CDR1 SGHTA, CDR2 FQGTGA. Full variable domain (rest looked up from reference TRBV7-3 and TRBJ2-3): GAGVSQTPSNKVTEKGKYVELRCDPISGHTALYWYRQSLGQGPEFLIYFQGTGAADDSGLPNDRFFAVRPEGSVSTLKIQRTERGDSAVYLCASSPSGIAGAITDTQYFGPGTRLTVL.

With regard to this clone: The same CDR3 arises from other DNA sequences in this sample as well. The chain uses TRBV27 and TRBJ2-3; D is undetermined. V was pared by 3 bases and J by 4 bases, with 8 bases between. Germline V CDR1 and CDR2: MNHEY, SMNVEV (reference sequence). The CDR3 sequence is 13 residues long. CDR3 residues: CASSLVRSDTQYF. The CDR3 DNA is TGTGCCAGCAGTTTGGTCCGGTCAGATACGCAGTATTTT.

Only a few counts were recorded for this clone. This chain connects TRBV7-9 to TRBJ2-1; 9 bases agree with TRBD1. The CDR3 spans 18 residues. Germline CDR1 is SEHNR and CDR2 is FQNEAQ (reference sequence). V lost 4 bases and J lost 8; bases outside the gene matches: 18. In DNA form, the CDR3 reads TGTGCCAGCAGCTGGCTTAAGGAACGGGACAGGGTTCTTTATGAGCAGTTCTTC. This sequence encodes CASSWLKERDRVLYEQFF.

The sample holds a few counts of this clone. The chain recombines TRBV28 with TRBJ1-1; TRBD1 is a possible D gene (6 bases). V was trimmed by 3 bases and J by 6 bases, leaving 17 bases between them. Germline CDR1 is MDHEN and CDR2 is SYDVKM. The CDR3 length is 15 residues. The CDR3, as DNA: TGTGCCAGCAGTTTCCCATGGGGGGGCGCGCCTGAAGCTTTCTTT. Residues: CASSFPWGGAPEAFF.

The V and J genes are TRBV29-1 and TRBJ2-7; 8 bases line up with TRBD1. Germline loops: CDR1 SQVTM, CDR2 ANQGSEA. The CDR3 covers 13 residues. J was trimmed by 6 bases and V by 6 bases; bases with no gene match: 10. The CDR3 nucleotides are TGCAGCGTCGCGGACAGGGTGGTAGGCGAGCAGTACTTC. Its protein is CSVADRVVGEQYF.